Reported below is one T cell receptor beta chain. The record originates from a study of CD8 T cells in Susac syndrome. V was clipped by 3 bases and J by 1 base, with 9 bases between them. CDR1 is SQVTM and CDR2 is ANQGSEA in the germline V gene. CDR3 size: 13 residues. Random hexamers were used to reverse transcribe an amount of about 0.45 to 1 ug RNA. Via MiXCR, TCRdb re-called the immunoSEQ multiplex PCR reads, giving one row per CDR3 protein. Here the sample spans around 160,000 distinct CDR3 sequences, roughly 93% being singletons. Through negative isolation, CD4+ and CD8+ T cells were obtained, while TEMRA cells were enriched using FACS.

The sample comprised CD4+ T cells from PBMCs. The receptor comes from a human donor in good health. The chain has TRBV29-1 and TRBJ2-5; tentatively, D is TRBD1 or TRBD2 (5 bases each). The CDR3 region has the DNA TGCAGCGTTGAGGGGACCGGCCAAGAGACCCAGTACTTC. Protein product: CSVEGTGQETQYF.